The 18 T cell receptor beta chains reported below all come from one sample, sequenced in a study of OX40 agonist ivuxolimab in advanced cancers. Profiled with immunoSEQ multiplex PCR; TCRdb holds only in-frame clones, not every one. The table has around 80,000 clones, about 91% seen once; the top ten hold approximately 0.76%. The sequencing used CD4+ or CD8+ T cells sorted from blood, collected in a trial of the OX40 agonist ivuxolimab. The receptors derive from an adult with an advanced solid tumor such as melanoma, head and neck, liver or kidney cancer.

The chain uses TRBV15 and TRBJ2-5; possible D gene TRBD1, 6 bases. Near its end, the DNA agrees better with TRBJ2-7, so the J call may be wrong. Germline assignment: CDR1 LNHNV and CDR2 YYDKDF (reference sequence). This CDR3 region has 14 residues. In DNA, the CDR3 is TGTGCCACCAGCAGACAGGGGAGCTCCTACGAGCAGTACTTC. This codes for CATSRQGSSYEQYF.

The chain joins TRBV7-2 to TRBJ2-2; possible D gene TRBD2, 7 bases. CDR1 is SGHTA, CDR2 FQGNSA, per germline. Trimming took off 2 bases at V and 4 bases at J, with 17 bases between the two ends. The length of the CDR3 is 17 residues. The CDR3 DNA is TGTGCCAGCAGCTTATTGGGCGGGGGCTCTATCACCGGGGAGCTGTTTTTT. Protein sequence: CASSLLGGGSITGELFF. The entire variable domain, with the rest obtained from reference TRBV7-2 and TRBJ2-2, is as follows: GAGVSQSPSNKVTEKGKDVELRCDPISGHTALYWYRQSLGQGLEFLIYFQGNSAPDKSGLPSDRFSAERTGGSVSTLTIQRTQQEDSAVYLCASSLLGGGSITGELFFGEGSRLTVL.

This rearrangement joins TRBV27 to TRBJ2-1, with 8 bases identical to TRBD2. The germline V gene encodes CDR1 MNHEY and CDR2 SMNVEV (reference sequence). This CDR3 has 17 amino acids. V was clipped by 3 bases and J by 9 bases; unmatched bases: 16. The CDR3 loop reads CASSFQLLAGLPGEQFF. CDR3 coding DNA: TGTGCCAGCAGTTTTCAGCTCCTAGCGGGCCTTCCGGGTGAGCAGTTCTTC.

This clone turned up a few times. The V gene is TRBV20-1, the J gene TRBJ2-6; tentatively, D is TRBD2 (5 bases). This CDR3 region has 11 residues. Germline CDR1 and CDR2: DFQATT and SNEGSKA (reference sequence). The chain's CDR3 is CAGSGANVLTF. DNA for the CDR3: TGCGCGGGCTCTGGGGCCAACGTCCTGACTTTC.

The chain recombines TRBV21-1 with TRBJ2-5; the table's D call of TRBD2 was not tested on the DNA. TRBV21-1 is described as a pseudogene. CDR3 size: 15 residues. CDR3 protein: CASSKAFSAGETQYF. Here the CDR3 DNA reads TGTGCCAGCAGCAAAGCCTTTTCGGCGGGGGAGACCCAGTACTTC.

V and J are TRBV25-1 and TRBJ2-7; D could derive from TRBD1 or TRBD2 (6 bases each). Germline V lookup: CDR1 MGHDK, CDR2 SYGVNS. CDR3 size: 14 residues. The ends were cut back, 7 bases at V and 2 bases at J, with 15 bases in the middle. CDR3: CASKPGEATYEQYF. The CDR3, as DNA: TGTGCCAGCAAACCAGGGGAGGCGACCTACGAGCAGTACTTC.

CDR3 loop: CASSSGLAWYEQYF. The CDR3 bases are TGTGCCAGCAGCTCAGGACTAGCTTGGTACGAGCAGTACTTC. The chain couples TRBV7-2 to TRBJ2-7; TRBD2 aligns across 8 bases. Germline trimming cut 4 bases from V and 4 bases from J; bases unmatched to any gene: 6. CDR3 length: 14 amino acids. Germline loops: CDR1 SGHTA, CDR2 FQGNSA.

The CDR3: CASSLEVTFGEQFF. DNA for the CDR3: TGTGCCAGCAGCTTAGAGGTTACTTTCGGGGAGCAGTTCTTC. The rearrangement joins TRBV7-9 to TRBJ2-1; no reliable D call. Trimming cost V 1 base and J 10 bases, with 14 bases left between them. CDR3 length equals 14 residues. In germline, CDR1 is SEHNR, CDR2 FQNEAQ (reference sequence).

V is TRBV7-2 and J is TRBJ2-5; no clear D. CDR1 is SGHTA and CDR2 is FQGNSA in the germline V gene. Trimming removed 5 bases at V and 4 bases at J, with 11 bases between. The CDR3 totals 13 residues. As DNA, the CDR3 is TGTGCCAGCAGCCCATCTAGAGGAGAGACCCAGTACTTC. Translated: CASSPSRGETQYF.

V is TRBV10-3 and J is TRBJ2-3; no reliable D call. The CDR3 runs 14 residues. Germline V gene sequence: CDR1 ENHRY, CDR2 SYGVKD. Trimming left V 0 bases short and J 4 bases short, with 8 bases between. The CDR3 here is CAISESATPDTQYF. In nucleotides, the CDR3 is TGTGCCATCAGTGAGTCGGCCACGCCAGATACGCAGTATTTT.

The J gene is TRBJ1-2, the V gene TRBV5-4; D gene uncertain. CDR1 and CDR2 (germline): SGHNT, YYREEE (reference sequence). CDR3 length: 14 amino acids. Trimming took off 4 bases at V and 7 bases at J, with 17 bases between the two ends. The CDR3 bases are TGTGCCAGCAGCCCCGCGGATATCCGCGGTGGCTACACCTTC. Its translation is CASSPADIRGGYTF.

The V gene is TRBV7-3, the J gene TRBJ2-5; D is perhaps TRBD1 (5 bases). Germline CDR1 and CDR2: SGHTA and FQGTGA. V shed 5 bases and J shed 5 bases, with 21 bases lying between them. The CDR3 is made up of 16 amino acids. CDR3 sequence reads: CASSPYPRVAWETQYF. The DNA of the CDR3 is TGTGCCAGCAGCCCCTATCCCAGGGTCGCGTGGGAGACCCAGTACTTC.

The chain has TRBV5-1 and TRBJ2-5; D not resolved. Trimming shortened V by 0 bases and J by 2 bases, and 11 bases separated the two germline ends. This CDR3 has 15 amino acids. Germline V gene sequence: CDR1 SGHRS, CDR2 YFSETQ. The CDR3 reads CASSLGGVIQETQYF. The CDR3 nucleotides are TGCGCCAGCAGCTTGGGAGGCGTCATTCAAGAGACCCAGTACTTC.

The chain combines TRBV7-9 with TRBJ2-3; the D is unclear. The germline V gene encodes CDR1 SEHNR and CDR2 FQNEAQ (reference sequence). This CDR3 contains 15 residues. With 2 bases removed from V and 2 bases from J, the gap between germline ends came to 11 bases. The CDR3 bases are TGTGCCAGCAGCTTATTAAGAGCAACCACAGATACGCAGTATTTT. Its translation: CASSLLRATTDTQYF.

In its sample, this clone was seen a few times. The chain carries TRBV7-3 and TRBJ1-2, with 8 bases that match TRBD1. The CDR3 consists of 13 residues. The germline gives CDR1 SGHTA, CDR2 FQGTGA. V shed 6 bases and J 7 bases; nucleotides not matched to a gene: 7. The CDR3 spells CASSSDREGGYTF. The CDR3 DNA is TGTGCCAGCAGTTCGGACAGGGAGGGTGGCTACACCTTC.

The chain combines TRBV10-3 with TRBJ1-2; 9 nucleotides align to TRBD1. This CDR3 contains 13 residues. CDR1 ENHRY and CDR2 SYGVKD come from the germline V gene. V dropped 6 bases and J dropped 9; count of bases not matched to a gene: 8. The CDR3 sequence: CAISRTGEDSYTF. CDR3 DNA sequence: TGTGCCATCAGCCGGACAGGGGAAGACAGCTACACCTTC.

This chain connects TRBV9 to TRBJ2-7, with 10 bases that match TRBD2. CDR1 is SGDLS, CDR2 YYNGEE, per germline. The CDR3 consists of 15 residues. Losses at the gene ends were 5 bases for V and 5 bases for J; bases not matched to a gene: 10. CDR3 amino acids: CASSLTGTSENEQYF. CDR3 nucleotides: TGTGCCAGCAGTCTCACAGGGACTAGCGAAAACGAGCAGTACTTC. The whole variable domain, filled in from reference TRBV9 and TRBJ2-7, reads DSGVTQTPKHLITATGQRVTLRCSPRSGDLSVYWYQQSLDQGLQFLIQYYNGEERAKGNILERFSAQQFPDLHSELNLSSLELGDSALYFCASSLTGTSENEQYFGPGTRLTVT.

The chain uses TRBV5-1 and TRBJ2-1, with 7 bases identical to TRBD2. The CDR3 sequence is 14 residues long. V shed 4 bases, J shed 7 bases, and the junction held 8 bases outside the gene matches. The germline V gene encodes CDR1 SGHRS and CDR2 YFSETQ. CDR3 residues: CASSQTAGSNEQFF. For the CDR3, the DNA is TGCGCCAGCAGCCAGACAGCGGGAAGTAATGAGCAGTTCTTC.